Detailed here is one T cell receptor beta chain. Its antigen is unknown. No base qualities exist here, and no much larger clone lies one base off it. Additional DNA sequences in this sample encode the identical CDR3. The record originates from a study of T cell responses to AZD1222 COVID-19 vaccine (dated by TCRdb to 2020 to 2022). In terms of the full investigation: AZD1222 recipients given second doses at about 4 weeks or at about 12 weeks were pooled, since spike-specific TCR depth and breadth were not found to differ between the two schedules. Enrollment into the trials was organized by age into subgroups of 18-55, 56-69 and 70-plus years, and those subgroups contained about 150, 27 and 61 TCR-sequenced participants, respectively. A total of 233 trial participants underwent TCR sequencing, of whom nearly 210 received two doses of AZD1222 and some 25 received two doses of the MenACWY control vaccine. Results and caveats for the whole study, not just this receptor: Participants were mostly white British and included more females than males, and it was suggested by the authors that clonal diversity may have been underestimated. A significant rise in spike-specific TCR breadth and depth was observed after two AZD1222 doses relative to day 0 and relative to MenACWY recipients. Vaccine-associated CD4 TCRs spanned the whole spike protein, with dominant responses in regions 160-218 and 743-854. Reportedly, close to half of the unique spike-specific TCRs recognized epitopes lying outside the regions that are mutated in the B.1.351 and B.1.1.7 variants. The 56-69-year group was small, and its depth increase did not reach significance, likely because of low power. Only five or six AZD1222 recipients were SARS-CoV-2 seropositive at baseline, limiting conclusions about previously exposed vaccinees. Because no day 14 peak-response samples were available, the repertoires could be characterized only after the peak T cell response.

The CDR3 regions of human TCRbeta chains were analyzed by immunosequencing. In the source study's methods: TCRs in the repertoires were compared against a reference library of SARS-CoV-2-specific TCRs that had been generated with the MIRA antigen-specificity platform. Breadth was defined as the fraction of unique TCRs that were SARS-CoV-2-associated. Depth was defined as the fraction of total T cells that were SARS-CoV-2-associated. Using the MIRA data, each spike-specific TCR was mapped to the spike region that the TCR reacts to and placed in a CD4 or CD8 class. Log10-transformed breadth and depth values were compared by one-way ANOVA with Sidak's multiple comparisons tests. Here the immuneACCESS table is served through TCRdb, limited to in-frame sequences with V and J called. Missing clones are a known gap in these copies; in checked studies unresolved V genes cover under half, and the rest lacks a known reason. For V, J and clone size, that table is used; D and trimming come from the DNA. This sample holds under 110,000 clones; approximately 86% were observed only once. The top ten constitute about 1.5% of the sample.

Germline trimming: 4 bases from V, 7 bases from J; junction bases outside gene matches: 5. Via the germline V gene, CDR1 is MDHEN and CDR2 SYDVKM. Spanning cysteine to phenylalanine, the CDR3 consists of 14 amino acids. Left in the record is the CDR3 DNA by itself, 42 bases read in frame from the first base. The meaning of the sample's time point label: baseline before first vaccination. Vaccinee samples were obtained from the UK trials COV001 and COV002, which included a single-blind randomized controlled phase 2/3 trial of AZD1222 (ChAdOx1 nCoV-19) in healthy adults. For TCRbeta chain sequencing, PBMC samples from trial participants were taken at day 0 and at day 28 after the second dose.

The material sequenced was peripheral blood, taken on day 0 of AZD1222 vaccination. Recombination linked TRBV28 to TRBJ1-3; the junction holds 9 bases that match TRBD1. The sequence came from an adult in good health. The CDR3 corresponds to CASSSPGTGNTIYF. At the DNA level, the sequence is TGTGCCAGCAGTTCACCAGGGACAGGGAACACCATATATTTT.